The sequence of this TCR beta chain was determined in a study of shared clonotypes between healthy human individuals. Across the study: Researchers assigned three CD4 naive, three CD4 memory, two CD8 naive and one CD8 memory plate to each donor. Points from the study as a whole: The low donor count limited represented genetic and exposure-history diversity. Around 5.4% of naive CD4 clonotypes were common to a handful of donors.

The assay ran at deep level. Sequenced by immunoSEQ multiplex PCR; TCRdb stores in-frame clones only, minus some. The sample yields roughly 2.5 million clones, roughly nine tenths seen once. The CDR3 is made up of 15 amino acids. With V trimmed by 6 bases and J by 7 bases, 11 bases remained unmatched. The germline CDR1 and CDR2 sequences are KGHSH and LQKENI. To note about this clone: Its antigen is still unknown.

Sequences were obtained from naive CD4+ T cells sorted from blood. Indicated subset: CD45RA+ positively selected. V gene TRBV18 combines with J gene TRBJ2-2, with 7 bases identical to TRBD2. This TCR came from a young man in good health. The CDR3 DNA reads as TGTGCCAGCTCGCCGGGACTACAAAGGCTCGGGGAGCTGTTTTTT. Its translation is CASSPGLQRLGELFF.